One and the same sample provided the 22 T cell receptor beta chains below, sequenced in a study of cytomegalovirus exposure and HLA in healthy donors. In the PCR, 60 Vbeta and 13 Jbeta primers were used. Repertoires were generated with immunoSEQ multiplex PCR, while TCRdb's copy carries only in-frame clones and drops some. The sample consists of 100,000 to 120,000 clones, around 80% of them appearing once. The sequencing sample was made of PBMCs. Every receptor here comes from a man in his forties in good health and CMV-seropositive.

J is TRBJ2-6 and V is TRBV7-2; D not certain. The germline V gene encodes CDR1 SGHTA and CDR2 FQGNSA. The length of the CDR3 is 14 residues. Trimming cost V 2 bases and J 2 bases, with 4 bases left between them. The CDR3 is CASSLRAGANVLTF. CDR3 nucleotide sequence: TGTGCCAGCAGCTTAAGAGCTGGGGCCAACGTCCTGACTTTC.

This rearrangement joins TRBV27 to TRBJ2-1, with 9 bases aligning to TRBD1. The CDR3 totals 15 residues. After removal of 5 bases from V and 3 bases from J, the junction contained 5 bases not matched to a gene. In germline, CDR1 is MNHEY, CDR2 SMNVEV (reference sequence). CDR3 bases: TGTGCCAGCAGTAAACCGGGACAGGGCTACAATGAGCAGTTCTTC. Protein product: CASSKPGQGYNEQFF.

This clone was seen only a few times. V gene TRBV7-2 combines with J gene TRBJ2-1; 7 bases agree with TRBD2. Germline trimming cut 5 bases from V and 8 bases from J; bases unmatched to any gene: 6. The CDR3 has 13 amino acids. CDR1 and CDR2 from the germline V gene are SGHTA and FQGNSA. The CDR3 sequence: CASSRGTTYEQFF. The CDR3 nucleotides are TGTGCCAGCAGCCGTGGGACTACCTATGAGCAGTTCTTC.

The chain has TRBV7-3 and TRBJ2-1, with D possibly being TRBD2 (7 bases). CDR1 SGHTA and CDR2 FQGTGA come from the germline V gene. This CDR3 contains 16 residues. V dropped 7 bases and J dropped 2 bases, with 18 bases sitting between them. CDR3 in amino acids: CASTSIGGAPYNEQFF. CDR3 DNA: TGTGCCAGCACTTCTATAGGGGGGGCTCCCTACAATGAGCAGTTCTTC.

The chain employs TRBV28 and TRBJ1-2; D is possibly TRBD1 (6 bases). With 6 bases removed from V and 7 bases from J, the gap between germline ends came to 24 bases. The CDR3 is 16 residues long. Germline-derived CDR1 and CDR2 are MDHEN and SYDVKM. The CDR3 region is CASSVSYTGILGGYTF. The CDR3 DNA follows: TGTGCCAGCAGCGTTTCTTATACAGGGATACTTGGTGGCTACACCTTC.

This chain uses TRBV19 with TRBJ2-7; 10 bases match TRBD1. V lost 0 bases and J lost 3; bases outside the gene matches: 5. The germline gives CDR1 LNHDA, CDR2 SQIVND (reference sequence). This CDR3 region has 16 residues. CDR3 protein: CASSIDRGQGGYEQYF. As DNA, the CDR3 is TGTGCCAGTAGTATAGACCGTGGACAGGGGGGCTACGAGCAGTACTTC.

V usage is TRBV9 and J usage is TRBJ1-2; the match to TRBD1 covers 7 bases. V was clipped by 0 bases and J by 5 bases; unmatched bases: 7. The CDR3 is made up of 15 amino acids. CDR1 and CDR2 (germline): SGDLS, YYNGEE. The CDR3 coding sequence is TGTGCCAGCAGCGTAGATTCGGGGACAGCATATGGCTACACCTTC. Amino acid sequence: CASSVDSGTAYGYTF.

The sample holds a few counts of this clone. The genes are TRBV4-3 and TRBJ1-6; unclear D gene. V dropped 2 bases and J dropped 5 bases, with 10 bases sitting between them. Germline V gives CDR1 LGHNA, CDR2 YSLEER. The CDR3 is 15 residues long. Written as DNA, the CDR3 is TGCGCCAGCAGCCAAAAGACATCCAATAATTCACCCCTCCACTTT. It specifies CASSQKTSNNSPLHF.

V and J are TRBV6-5 and TRBJ2-1; a weak D match, TRBD1 (6 bases). Germline values: CDR1 MNHEY, CDR2 SVGAGI. The V end was cut by 6 bases, the J end by 3 bases, with 9 bases between. This CDR3 contains 13 residues. In nucleotides, the CDR3 is TGTGCCAGCAGCAAGGACAGCTACAATGAGCAGTTCTTC. It yields the protein CASSKDSYNEQFF.

As regards this clone: The junction departs from germline at one end; a sequencing error may be responsible. V usage is TRBV2 and J usage is TRBJ2-6; the D gene is possibly TRBD1 (5 bases). The CDR3 is 12 amino acids. Germline loops: CDR1 SNHLY, CDR2 FYNNEI. CDR3 DNA: TGTGCCAGCAGCGCTGGGGCCAACGGCCTGACTTTC. Amino acid sequence: CASSAGANGLTF.

The chain carries TRBV11-3 and TRBJ2-1; D is perhaps TRBD1 (5 bases). V was clipped by 3 bases and J by 0 bases, with 9 bases between them. The CDR3 spans 15 residues. Germline V gives CDR1 SGHNT, CDR2 YENEEA. Here the CDR3 reads CASSFRGSSYNEQFF. In nucleotides, the CDR3 is TGTGCCAGCAGCTTTAGGGGAAGCTCCTACAATGAGCAGTTCTTC.

The J gene is TRBJ1-2, the V gene TRBV7-2; no firm D call. With 2 bases removed from V and 5 bases from J, the gap between germline ends came to 12 bases. The CDR3 consists of 14 residues. CDR1 and CDR2 from the germline V gene are SGHTA and FQGNSA. CDR3 in amino acids: CASSLLAGPYGYTF. The CDR3 DNA sequence: TGTGCCAGCAGCTTATTGGCAGGCCCTTATGGCTACACCTTC.

The chain links TRBV7-9 to TRBJ2-1; TRBD2 is a possible D gene (6 bases). CDR3 size: 14 residues. Per germline, CDR1 SEHNR and CDR2 FQNEAQ (reference sequence). Between the trimmed V and J ends, which lost 2 bases and 7 bases, there was a span of 12 bases. CDR3 loop: CASSLQGLGNEQFF. The CDR3 nucleotides are TGTGCCAGCAGCTTACAGGGACTCGGTAATGAGCAGTTCTTC.

The V gene is TRBV6-1, the J gene TRBJ2-7; D is possibly TRBD2 (5 bases). Germline CDR1 and CDR2: MNHNS and SASEGT. With 4 bases removed from V and 3 bases from J, the gap between germline ends came to 19 bases. The CDR3 loop spans 16 amino acids. CDR3 sequence: CASSVVRGGGLYEQYF. The CDR3 DNA reads TGTGCCAGCAGTGTAGTTCGGGGTGGTGGACTCTACGAGCAGTACTTC.

As for this clone: This specimen includes other DNA sequences encoding the same CDR3. The chain links TRBV4-1 to TRBJ1-5; D is unclear. Trimming left V 0 bases short and J 7 bases short, with 7 bases between. Germline CDR1 is MGHRA and CDR2 is YSYEKL. The CDR3 sequence is 13 residues long. The CDR3 protein is CASSQDPGQPQHF. As DNA, the CDR3 is TGCGCCAGCAGCCAAGATCCAGGCCAGCCCCAGCATTTT.

The chain is built from TRBV13 and TRBJ2-6; D call uncertain. Germline V lookup: CDR1 PRHDT, CDR2 FYEKMQ (reference sequence). This CDR3 region has 17 residues. V lost 1 base and J lost 0, with 10 bases in between. CDR3: CASSLAPAYSGANVLTF. DNA for the CDR3: TGTGCCAGCAGCTTAGCCCCTGCCTACTCTGGGGCCAACGTCCTGACTTTC.

This chain joins TRBV5-8 and TRBJ1-1; 9 bases are a match to TRBD1. CDR1 and CDR2 (germline): SGHTS, YDEGEE. J gave up 4 bases and V 5 bases, and 12 bases lay outside the gene matches. There are 16 residues in the CDR3. The CDR3 bases are TGTGCCAGCAGACTATATCCGGGACAGGGTTCCACTGAAGCTTTCTTT. Protein product: CASRLYPGQGSTEAFF.

This clone was seen just once. CDR3 residues: CASSPAGSTDTQYF. CDR3 bases: TGTGCCAGCAGCCCAGCGGGGAGCACAGATACGCAGTATTTT. The gene calls are TRBV4-2 and TRBJ2-3; 7 nucleotides agree with TRBD2. Trimming took 4 bases from V and 0 from J; bases not matched to a gene: 1. This CDR3 spans 14 amino acids. Germline V gives CDR1 LGHNA, CDR2 YNFKEQ.

The chain joins TRBV4-3 to TRBJ2-6; 13 bases line up with TRBD2. Germline V CDR1 and CDR2: LGHNA, YSLEER. The ends lost 4 bases at V and 0 bases at J; junction bases unmatched: 6. The CDR3 is 19 residues long. This CDR3 is CASSPRLAGGPSGANVLTF. The CDR3 bases are TGCGCCAGCAGCCCTCGACTAGCGGGGGGACCCTCTGGGGCCAACGTCCTGACTTTC.

This sequence joins TRBV27 and TRBJ2-1; D not resolved. V lost 5 bases and J lost 7, with 6 bases in between. The CDR3 spans 11 residues. The germline V gene has CDR1 MNHEY and CDR2 SMNVEV (reference sequence). CDR3 bases: TGTGCCAGCAGTCGGTGGAATGAGCAGTTCTTC. As protein: CASSRWNEQFF.

In nucleotides, the CDR3 is TGTGCCAGCTCACCGACAGGGAAGACTGAAGCTTTCTTT. This gives the protein CASSPTGKTEAFF. The chain recombines TRBV18 with TRBJ1-1; TRBD1 matches 7 bases. The CDR3 totals 13 residues. V gave up 3 bases and J gave up 5 bases; unmatched junction bases: 3. The germline V gene encodes CDR1 KGHSH and CDR2 LQKENI.

V gene TRBV4-2 combines with J gene TRBJ2-7, with a weak D call TRBD1 (5 bases). CDR3 length equals 14 residues. Trimming removed 0 bases from V and 6 bases from J, with 12 bases in between. Germline V gene data show CDR1 as LGHNA and CDR2 as YNFKEQ. The CDR3 region has the DNA TGTGCCAGCAGCCAAGACAGGGATCCCTCCGAGCAGTACTTC. Translating it yields CASSQDRDPSEQYF.